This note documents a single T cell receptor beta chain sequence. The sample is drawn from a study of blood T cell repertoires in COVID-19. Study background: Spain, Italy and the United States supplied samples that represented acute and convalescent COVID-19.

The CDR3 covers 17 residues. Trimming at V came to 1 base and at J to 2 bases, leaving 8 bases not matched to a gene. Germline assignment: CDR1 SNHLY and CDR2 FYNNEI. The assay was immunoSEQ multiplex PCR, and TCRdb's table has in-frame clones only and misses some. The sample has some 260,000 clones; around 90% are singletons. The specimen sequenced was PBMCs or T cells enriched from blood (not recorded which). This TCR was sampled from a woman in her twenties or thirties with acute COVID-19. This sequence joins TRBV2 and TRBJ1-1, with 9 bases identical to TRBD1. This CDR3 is CASSEVRRTGANTEAFF. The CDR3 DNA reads TGTGCCAGCAGTGAAGTTAGGAGGACAGGGGCAAACACTGAAGCTTTCTTT. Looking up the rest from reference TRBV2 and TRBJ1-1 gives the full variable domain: EPEVTQTPSHQVTQMGQEVILRCVPISNHLYFYWYRQILGQKVEFLVSFYNNEISEKSEIFDDQFSVERPDGSNFTLKIRSTKLEDSAMYFCASSEVRRTGANTEAFFGQGTRLTVV.